The source of this T cell receptor (beta chain) is a study of blood T cell repertoires in COVID-19. The CDR3 has 15 residues. After removal of 7 bases from V and 4 bases from J, the junction contained 8 bases not matched to a gene. Germline V gene lookup returns CDR1 SQVTM and CDR2 ANQGSEA. Original processing methods: Researchers report that nucleated cell counts were estimated from reference gene primer amplification. Assay: immunoSEQ multiplex PCR; the TCRdb copy retains only in-frame clones and omits some. V and J calls and clone size are those listed in that table; D and trimming were worked out from the DNA. This table has 150,000 to 160,000 clones, 85% to 90% appearing once.

The chain employs TRBV29-1 and TRBJ1-4, with 11 nucleotides matching TRBD1. The origin of this receptor is a woman between 40 and 55 years old with acute or convalescent COVID-19. Sample: peripheral blood. As DNA, the CDR3 is TGCAGCGCTGTACGGGACAGGGGGATTAATGAAAAACTGTTTTTT. It specifies CSAVRDRGINEKLFF.